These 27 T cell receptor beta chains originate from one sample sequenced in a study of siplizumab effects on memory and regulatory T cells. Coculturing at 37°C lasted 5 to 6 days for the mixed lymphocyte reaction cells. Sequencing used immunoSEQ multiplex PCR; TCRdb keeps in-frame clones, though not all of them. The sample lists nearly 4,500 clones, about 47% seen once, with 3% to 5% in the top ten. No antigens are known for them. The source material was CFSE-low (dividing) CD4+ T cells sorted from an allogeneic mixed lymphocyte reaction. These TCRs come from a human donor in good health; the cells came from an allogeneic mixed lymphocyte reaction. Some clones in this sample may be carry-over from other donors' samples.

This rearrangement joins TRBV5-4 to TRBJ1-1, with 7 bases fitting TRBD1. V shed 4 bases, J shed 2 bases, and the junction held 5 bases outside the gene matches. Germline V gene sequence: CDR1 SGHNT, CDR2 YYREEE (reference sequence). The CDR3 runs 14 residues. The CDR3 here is CASSRRQGNTEAFF. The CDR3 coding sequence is TGTGCCAGCAGCCGAAGACAGGGAAACACTGAAGCTTTCTTT.

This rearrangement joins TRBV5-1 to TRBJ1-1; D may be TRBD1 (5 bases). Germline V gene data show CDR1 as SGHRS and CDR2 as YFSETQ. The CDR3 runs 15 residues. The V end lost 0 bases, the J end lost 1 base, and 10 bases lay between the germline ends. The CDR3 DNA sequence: TGCGCCAGCAGCTTGGTGGCAGGGACGAACACTGAAGCTTTCTTT. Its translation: CASSLVAGTNTEAFF.

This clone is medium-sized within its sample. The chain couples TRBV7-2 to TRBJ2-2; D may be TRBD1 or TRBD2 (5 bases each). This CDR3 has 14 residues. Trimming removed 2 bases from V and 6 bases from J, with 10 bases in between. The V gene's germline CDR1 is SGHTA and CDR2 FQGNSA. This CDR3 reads CASSLTGASGELFF. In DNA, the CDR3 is TGTGCCAGCAGCTTAACCGGGGCTTCCGGGGAGCTGTTTTTT.

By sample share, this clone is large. CDR3 DNA: TGTGCCAGTAGTCAAAACCCAGCGGGACGAATCTACGAGCAGTACTTC. It specifies CASSQNPAGRIYEQYF. V is TRBV19 and J is TRBJ2-7; 7 positions match TRBD2. The CDR3 sequence is 16 residues long. In germline, CDR1 is LNHDA, CDR2 SQIVND (reference sequence). Trimming took 5 bases from V and 3 from J; bases not matched to a gene: 13.

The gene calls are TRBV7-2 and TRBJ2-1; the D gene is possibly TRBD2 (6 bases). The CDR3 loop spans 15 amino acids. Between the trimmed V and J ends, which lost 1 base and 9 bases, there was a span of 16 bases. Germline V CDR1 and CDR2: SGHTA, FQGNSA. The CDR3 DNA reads TGTGCCAGCAGCTTAGAGAGACTAGTAAGAGTTGAGCAGTTCTTC. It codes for CASSLERLVRVEQFF.

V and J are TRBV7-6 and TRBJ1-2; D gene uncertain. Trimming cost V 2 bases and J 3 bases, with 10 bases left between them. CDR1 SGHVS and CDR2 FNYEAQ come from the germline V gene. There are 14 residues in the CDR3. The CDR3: CASSLSTVDYGYTF. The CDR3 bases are TGTGCCAGCAGCTTATCCACCGTTGACTATGGCTACACCTTC.

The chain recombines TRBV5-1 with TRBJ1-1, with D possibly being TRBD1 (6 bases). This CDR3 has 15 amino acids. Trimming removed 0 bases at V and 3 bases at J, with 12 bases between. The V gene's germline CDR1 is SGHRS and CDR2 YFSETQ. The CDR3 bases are TGCGCCAGCAGCTTGGGTTACAGGGAGGACACTGAAGCTTTCTTT. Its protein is CASSLGYREDTEAFF.

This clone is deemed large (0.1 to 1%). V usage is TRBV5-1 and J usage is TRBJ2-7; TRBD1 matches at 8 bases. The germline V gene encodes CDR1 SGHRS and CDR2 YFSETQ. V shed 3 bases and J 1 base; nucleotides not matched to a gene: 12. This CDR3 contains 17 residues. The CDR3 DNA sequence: TGCGCCAGCAGCTACTACTTCCAGGGGGCGCGTTCCTACGAGCAGTACTTC. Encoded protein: CASSYYFQGARSYEQYF.

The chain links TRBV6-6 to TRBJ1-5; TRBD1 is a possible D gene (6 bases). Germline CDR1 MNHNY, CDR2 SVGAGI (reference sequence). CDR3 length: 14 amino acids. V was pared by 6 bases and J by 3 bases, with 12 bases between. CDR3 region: CASSPGQSNQPQHF. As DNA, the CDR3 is TGTGCCAGCAGCCCCGGACAGTCCAATCAGCCCCAGCATTTT.

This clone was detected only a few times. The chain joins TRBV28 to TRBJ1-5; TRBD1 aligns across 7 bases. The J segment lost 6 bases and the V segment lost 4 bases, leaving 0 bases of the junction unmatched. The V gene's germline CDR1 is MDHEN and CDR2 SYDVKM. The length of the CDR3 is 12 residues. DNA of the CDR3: TGTGCCAGCAGTTCAGGGGGTCAGCCCCAGCATTTT. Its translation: CASSSGGQPQHF.

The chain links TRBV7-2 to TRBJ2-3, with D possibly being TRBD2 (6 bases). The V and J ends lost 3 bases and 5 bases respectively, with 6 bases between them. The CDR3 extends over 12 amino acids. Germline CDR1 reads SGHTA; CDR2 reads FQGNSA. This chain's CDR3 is CASSFGGDTQYF. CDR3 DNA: TGTGCCAGCAGCTTCGGGGGAGATACGCAGTATTTT.

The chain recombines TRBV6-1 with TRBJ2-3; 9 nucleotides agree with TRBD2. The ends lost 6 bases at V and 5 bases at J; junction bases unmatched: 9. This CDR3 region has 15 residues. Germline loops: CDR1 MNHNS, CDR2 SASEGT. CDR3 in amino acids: CASRVTAGGRDTQYF. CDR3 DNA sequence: TGTGCCAGCAGGGTCACAGCGGGAGGAAGAGATACGCAGTATTTT.

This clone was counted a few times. DNA of the CDR3: TGTGCCAGCAGCTCCTACGGTGGGGGGCATTCTCCCTATGGCTACACCTTC. Residues: CASSSYGGGHSPYGYTF. The rearrangement joins TRBV7-9 to TRBJ1-2, with a weak D call TRBD1 (6 bases). This CDR3 region has 17 residues. CDR1 is SEHNR, CDR2 FQNEAQ, per germline (reference sequence). V dropped 4 bases and J dropped 4 bases, with 22 bases sitting between them.

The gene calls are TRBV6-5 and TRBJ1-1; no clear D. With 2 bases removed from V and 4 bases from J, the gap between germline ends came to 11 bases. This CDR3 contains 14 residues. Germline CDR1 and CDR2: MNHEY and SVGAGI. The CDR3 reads CASSYGILSTEAFF. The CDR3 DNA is TGTGCCAGCAGTTACGGGATTTTGTCCACTGAAGCTTTCTTT.

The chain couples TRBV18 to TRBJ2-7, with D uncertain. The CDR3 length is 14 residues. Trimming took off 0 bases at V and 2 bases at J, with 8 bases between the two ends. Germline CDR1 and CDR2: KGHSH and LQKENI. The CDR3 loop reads CASSPPRPPYEQYF. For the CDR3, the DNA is TGTGCCAGCTCACCACCAAGGCCTCCCTACGAGCAGTACTTC. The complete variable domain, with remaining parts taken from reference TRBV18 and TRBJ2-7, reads NAGVMQNPRHLVRRRGQEARLRCSPMKGHSHVYWYRQLPEEGLKFMVYLQKENIIDESGMPKERFSAEFPKEGPSILRIQQVVRGDSAAYFCASSPPRPPYEQYFGPGTRLTVT.

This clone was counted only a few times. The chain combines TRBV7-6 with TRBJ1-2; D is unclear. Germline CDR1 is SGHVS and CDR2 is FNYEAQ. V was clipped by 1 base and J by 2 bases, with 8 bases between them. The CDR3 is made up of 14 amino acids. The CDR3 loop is CASSLGLGNYGYTF. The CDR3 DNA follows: TGTGCCAGCAGCTTAGGATTGGGGAACTATGGCTACACCTTC.

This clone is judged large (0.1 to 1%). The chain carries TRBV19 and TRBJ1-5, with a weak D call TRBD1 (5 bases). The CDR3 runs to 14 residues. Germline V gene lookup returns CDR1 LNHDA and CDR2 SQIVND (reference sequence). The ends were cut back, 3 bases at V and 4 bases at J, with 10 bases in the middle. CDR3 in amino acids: CASSIWGPNQPQHF. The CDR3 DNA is TGTGCCAGTAGTATCTGGGGACCTAATCAGCCCCAGCATTTT.

CDR3 protein: CASSLYYGQGNSPLHF. The DNA of the CDR3 is TGTGCCAGCAGCCTTTATTATGGGCAGGGGAATTCACCCCTCCACTTT. The rearrangement uses TRBV27 and TRBJ1-6, with a weak D call TRBD1 (6 bases). Germline CDR1 is MNHEY and CDR2 is SMNVEV (reference sequence). The CDR3 is 16 residues long. Trimming took off 6 bases at V and 7 bases at J, with 19 bases between the two ends.

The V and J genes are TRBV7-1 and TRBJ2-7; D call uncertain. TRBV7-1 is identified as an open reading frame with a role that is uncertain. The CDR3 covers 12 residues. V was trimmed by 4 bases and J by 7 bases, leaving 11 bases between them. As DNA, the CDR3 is TGTGCCAGCAGCTTTGGTTACGGGGAGCAGTACTTC. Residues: CASSFGYGEQYF.

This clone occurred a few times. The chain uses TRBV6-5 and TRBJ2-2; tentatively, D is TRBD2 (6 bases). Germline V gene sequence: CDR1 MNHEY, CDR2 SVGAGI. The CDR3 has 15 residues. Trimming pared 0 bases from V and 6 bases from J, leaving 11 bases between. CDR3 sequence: CASSYSLGGAGELFF. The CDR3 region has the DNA TGTGCCAGCAGTTACTCGCTCGGCGGGGCCGGGGAGCTGTTTTTT.

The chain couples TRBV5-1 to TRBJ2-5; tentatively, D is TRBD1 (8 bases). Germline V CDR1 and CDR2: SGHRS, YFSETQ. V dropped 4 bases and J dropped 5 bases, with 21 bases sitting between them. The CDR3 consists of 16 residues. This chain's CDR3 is CASSLDRGLLGETQYF. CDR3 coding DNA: TGCGCCAGCAGCCTAGACAGGGGACTACTCGGGGAGACCCAGTACTTC.

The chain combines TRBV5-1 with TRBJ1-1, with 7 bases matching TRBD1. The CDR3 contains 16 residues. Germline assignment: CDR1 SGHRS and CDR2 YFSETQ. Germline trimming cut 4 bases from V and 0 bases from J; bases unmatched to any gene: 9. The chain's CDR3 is CASSAETGLMNTEAFF. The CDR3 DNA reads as TGCGCCAGCAGCGCAGAGACAGGGCTCATGAACACTGAAGCTTTCTTT. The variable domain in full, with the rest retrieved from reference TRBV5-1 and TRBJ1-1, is KAGVTQTPRYLIKTRGQQVTLSCSPISGHRSVSWYQQTPGQGLQFLFEYFSETQRNKGNFPGRFSGRQFSNSRSEMNVSTLELGDSALYLCASSAETGLMNTEAFFGQGTRLTVV.

CDR3 region: CASSQETTLRRTDTQYF. CDR3 nucleotide sequence: TGTGCCAGCAGCCAAGAAACAACCCTTCGGCGCACAGATACGCAGTATTTT. The chain couples TRBV14 to TRBJ2-3; unclear D gene. CDR1 is SGHDN, CDR2 FVKESK, per germline. Trimming took 0 bases from V and 1 from J, leaving 14 bases between them. The CDR3 totals 17 residues.

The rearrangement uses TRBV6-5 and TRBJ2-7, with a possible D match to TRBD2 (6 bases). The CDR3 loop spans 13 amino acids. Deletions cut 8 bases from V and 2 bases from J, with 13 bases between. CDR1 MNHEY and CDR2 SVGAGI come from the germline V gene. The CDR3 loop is CASLDYITYEQYF. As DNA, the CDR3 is TGTGCCAGCCTGGACTATATTACCTACGAGCAGTACTTC.

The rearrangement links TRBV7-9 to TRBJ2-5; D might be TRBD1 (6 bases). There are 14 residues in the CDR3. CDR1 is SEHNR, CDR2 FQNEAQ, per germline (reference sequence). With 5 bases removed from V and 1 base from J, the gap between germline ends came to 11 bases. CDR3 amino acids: CASSERTAQETQYF. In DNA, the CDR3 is TGTGCCAGCAGCGAACGGACAGCCCAAGAGACCCAGTACTTC.

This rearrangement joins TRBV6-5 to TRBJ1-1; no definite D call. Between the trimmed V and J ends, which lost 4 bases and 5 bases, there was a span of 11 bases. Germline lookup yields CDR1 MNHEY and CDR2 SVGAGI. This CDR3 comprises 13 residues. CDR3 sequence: CASSSLTWTEAFF. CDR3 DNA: TGTGCCAGCAGTTCCCTAACCTGGACTGAAGCTTTCTTT.

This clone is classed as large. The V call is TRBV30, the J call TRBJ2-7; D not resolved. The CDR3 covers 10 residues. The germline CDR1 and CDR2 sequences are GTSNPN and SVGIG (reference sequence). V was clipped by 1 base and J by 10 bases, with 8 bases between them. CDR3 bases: TGTGCCTGGAGTGGGACCCGACAGTACTTC. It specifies CAWSGTRQYF. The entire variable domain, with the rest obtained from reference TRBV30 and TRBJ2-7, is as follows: SQTIHQWPATLVQPVGSPLSLECTVEGTSNPNLYWYRQAAGRGLQLLFYSVGIGQISSEVPQNLSASRPQDRQFILSSKKLLLSDSGFYLCAWSGTRQYFGPGTRLTVT.